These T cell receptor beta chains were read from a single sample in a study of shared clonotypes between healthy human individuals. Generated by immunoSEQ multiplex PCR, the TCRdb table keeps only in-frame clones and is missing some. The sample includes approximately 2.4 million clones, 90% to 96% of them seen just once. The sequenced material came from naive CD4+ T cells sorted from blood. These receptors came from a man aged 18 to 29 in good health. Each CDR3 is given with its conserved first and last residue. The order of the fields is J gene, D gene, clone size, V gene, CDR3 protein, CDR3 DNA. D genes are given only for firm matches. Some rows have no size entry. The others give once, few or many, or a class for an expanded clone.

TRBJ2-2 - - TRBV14 CASSQLPTYTGELFF TGTGCCAGCAGCCAACTTCCGACATACACCGGGGAGCTGTTTTTT
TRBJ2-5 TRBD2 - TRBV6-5 CASSYGLAGGQETQYF TGTGCCAGCAGCTACGGACTAGCGGGAGGGCAAGAGACCCAGTACTTC
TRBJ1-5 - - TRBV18 CASSPSGQSNQPQHF TGTGCCAGCTCACCATCCGGACAGAGCAATCAGCCCCAGCATTTT
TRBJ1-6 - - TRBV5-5 CASSSWTLVGYNSPLHF TGTGCCAGCAGCTCCTGGACGCTCGTCGGGTATAATTCACCCCTCCACTTT
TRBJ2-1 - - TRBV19 CASSPRVVGEQFF TGTGCCAGTAGTCCCCGGGTGGTTGGGGAGCAGTTCTTC
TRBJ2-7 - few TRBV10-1 CASSESIAGVGEQYF TGCGCCAGCAGTGAGTCGATCGCAGGGGTAGGCGAGCAGTACTTC
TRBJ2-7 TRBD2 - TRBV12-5 CASGSSSGNEQYF TGTGCTAGTGGTTCCTCTAGCGGGAACGAGCAGTACTTC
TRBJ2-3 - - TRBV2 CASTRTYTTDTQYF TGTGCCAGCACTAGAACCTACACCACAGATACGCAGTATTTT
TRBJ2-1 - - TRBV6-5 CASSTSDEQFF TGTGCCAGCTCCACGTCGGATGAGCAGTTCTTC
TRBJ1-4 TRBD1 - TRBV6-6 CASSQDRGRNEKLFF TGTGCCAGCAGTCAGGACAGGGGGCGAAATGAAAAACTGTTTTTT
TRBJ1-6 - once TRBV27 CASSFEGSSSYNSPLHF TGTGCCAGCAGTTTCGAAGGGTCGAGCTCCTATAATTCACCCCTCCACTTT
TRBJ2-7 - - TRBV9 CASSVDLAAPYEQYF TGTGCCAGCAGCGTAGATCTGGCGGCTCCCTACGAGCAGTACTTC
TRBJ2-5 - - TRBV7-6 CASRNRGGTETQYF TGTGCCAGCAGGAACCGTGGGGGCACGGAGACCCAGTACTTC
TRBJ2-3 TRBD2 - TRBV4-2 CASSQDGRLAGTDTQYF TGTGCCAGCAGCCAAGATGGGAGACTAGCGGGCACAGATACGCAGTATTTT
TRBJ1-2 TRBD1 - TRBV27 CASSSLTGQGKANYGYTF TGTGCCAGCAGTTCTTTAACGGGACAGGGAAAAGCTAACTATGGCTACACCTTC
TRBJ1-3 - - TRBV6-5 CASSRWSGNTIYF TGTGCCAGCAGCAGATGGAGTGGAAACACCATATATTTT
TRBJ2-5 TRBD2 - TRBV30 CAWSVTSGSGETQYF TGTGCCTGGAGTGTAACTAGCGGGAGTGGAGAGACCCAGTACTTC
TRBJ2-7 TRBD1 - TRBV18 CASSPPGQGFHEQYF TGTGCCAGCTCACCACCGGGACAGGGGTTCCACGAGCAGTACTTC
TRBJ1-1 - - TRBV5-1 CASSLDQGRNTEAFF TGCGCCAGCAGCTTGGACCAGGGTAGGAACACTGAAGCTTTCTTT
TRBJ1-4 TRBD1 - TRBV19 CASSIRQGKEKLFF TGTGCCAGTAGTATCCGACAGGGAAAAGAAAAACTGTTTTTT
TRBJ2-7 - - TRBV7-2 CASSASSEQYF TGTGCCAGCAGCGCTTCCTCCGAGCAGTACTTC
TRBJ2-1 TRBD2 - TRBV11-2 CASSQAGGAYNEQFF TGTGCCAGCAGCCAAGCGGGGGGCGCATACAATGAGCAGTTCTTC
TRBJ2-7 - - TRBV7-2 CASSKQQGVLEQYF TGTGCCAGCAGCAAACAACAGGGCGTACTCGAGCAGTACTTC
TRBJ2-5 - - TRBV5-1 CASSLSGGGQETQYF TGCGCCAGCAGCTTGTCGGGGGGCGGTCAAGAGACCCAGTACTTC
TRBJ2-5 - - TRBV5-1 CASSFLTAQETQYF TGCGCCAGCAGCTTTTTGACAGCCCAAGAGACCCAGTACTTC
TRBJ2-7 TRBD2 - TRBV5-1 CASSGTAGSYEQYF TGCGCCAGCAGCGGAACAGCGGGGAGTTACGAGCAGTACTTC
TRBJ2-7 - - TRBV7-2 CASSLGSSSYEQYF TGTGCCAGCAGCTTAGGGTCCAGCTCCTACGAGCAGTACTTC
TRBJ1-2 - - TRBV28 CASRPGFDYGYTF TGTGCCAGCAGACCAGGGTTCGACTATGGCTACACCTTC
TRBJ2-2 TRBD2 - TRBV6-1 CASRSGTTTGELFF TGTGCCAGCAGATCCGGGACTACCACCGGGGAGCTGTTTTTT
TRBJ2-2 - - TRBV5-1 CASSLERGTGELFF TGCGCCAGCAGCTTGGAGAGGGGTACCGGGGAGCTGTTTTTT
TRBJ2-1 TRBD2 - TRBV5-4 CASSDGTSGYNEQFF TGTGCCAGCAGCGATGGGACTAGCGGGTACAATGAGCAGTTCTTC
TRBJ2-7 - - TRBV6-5 CASSYSQARRSYEQYF TGTGCCAGCAGTTACTCTCAGGCCCGACGATCTTACGAGCAGTACTTC
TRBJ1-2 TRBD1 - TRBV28 CASSSVIGQGFGYTF TGTGCCAGCAGTTCCGTTATAGGACAGGGTTTTGGCTACACCTTC
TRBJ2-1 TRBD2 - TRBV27 CASSFSSAGGLNYNEQFF TGTGCCAGCAGTTTTAGCTCTGCGGGAGGGCTCAACTACAATGAGCAGTTCTTC
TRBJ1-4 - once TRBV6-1 CASSDQNQRRLFF TGTGCCAGCAGTGATCAGAACCAACGGAGACTGTTTTTT
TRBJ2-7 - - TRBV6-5 CASSPTDGSSYEQYF TGTGCCAGCAGTCCCACGGACGGCAGCTCCTACGAGCAGTACTTC
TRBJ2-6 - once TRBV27 CASSLERIGVSGANVLTF TGTGCCAGCAGTTTAGAAAGGATAGGAGTCTCTGGGGCCAACGTCCTGACTTTC
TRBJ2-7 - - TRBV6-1 CASKVGYQEQYF TGTGCCAGCAAGGTGGGTTATCAGGAGCAGTACTTC
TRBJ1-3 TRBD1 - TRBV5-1 CASSPGTATGNTIYF TGCGCCAGCAGCCCCGGGACAGCTACTGGAAACACCATATATTTT
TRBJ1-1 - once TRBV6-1 CASRDSPNTEAFF TGTGCCAGCAGGGACAGTCCCAACACTGAAGCTTTCTTT
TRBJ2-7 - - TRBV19 CASSMAPSYEQYF TGTGCCAGTAGTATGGCCCCTTCCTACGAGCAGTACTTC
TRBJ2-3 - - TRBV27 CASSPWRGNRDTQYF TGTGCCAGCAGTCCCTGGCGGGGCAATAGGGATACGCAGTATTTT
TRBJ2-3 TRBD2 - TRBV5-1 CASSSRLAGTSDTQYF TGCGCCAGCAGCTCTAGACTAGCCGGAACCTCAGATACGCAGTATTTT
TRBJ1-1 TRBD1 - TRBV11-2 CASSLGRGQGGSEAFF TGTGCCAGCAGCTTAGGGAGGGGACAGGGCGGATCTGAAGCTTTCTTT
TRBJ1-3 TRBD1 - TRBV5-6 CASSLGQGAYTIYF TGTGCCAGCAGCTTGGGCCAGGGGGCTTACACCATATATTTT
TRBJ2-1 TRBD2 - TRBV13 CASSSPGLAVYNEQFF TGTGCCAGCAGCTCACCCGGACTAGCGGTCTACAATGAGCAGTTCTTC
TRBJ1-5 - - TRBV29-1 CSVQEGNQPQHF TGCAGCGTCCAGGAAGGCAATCAGCCCCAGCATTTT
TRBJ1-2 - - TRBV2 CASSDGGYTF TGTGCCAGCAGTGATGGAGGCTACACCTTC
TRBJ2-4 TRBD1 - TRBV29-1 CSVEEWVGQGGRYIQYF TGCAGCGTTGAAGAATGGGTCGGACAGGGGGGCAGGTACATTCAGTACTTC
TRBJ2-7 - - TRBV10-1 CASSGGRLGEQYF TGCGCCAGCAGTGGTGGGAGACTCGGCGAGCAGTACTTC
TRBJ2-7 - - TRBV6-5 CASSSLTGQGEQYF TGTGCCAGCAGTTCGCTGACCGGGCAAGGCGAGCAGTACTTC
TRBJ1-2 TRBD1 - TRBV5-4 CASSLRTGANYGYTF TGTGCCAGCAGCTTGCGCACAGGGGCTAACTATGGCTACACCTTC
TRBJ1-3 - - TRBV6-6 CASSYSASFSGNTIYF TGTGCCAGCAGTTACTCAGCCAGCTTCTCTGGAAACACCATATATTTT
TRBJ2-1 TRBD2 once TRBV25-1 CASSESGGRKGYNEQFF TGTGCCAGCAGTGAATCTGGCGGGAGGAAAGGCTACAATGAGCAGTTCTTC
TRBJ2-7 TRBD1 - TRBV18 CASSTGQRAYEQYF TGTGCCAGCTCCACGGGACAGCGAGCCTACGAGCAGTACTTC